The clone carrying this T cell receptor (beta chain) turned up a few times. The data were obtained in a study of patients and donors after allogeneic stem cell transplantation. CDR3 length equals 13 residues. The germline V gene encodes CDR1 DFQATT and CDR2 SNEGSKA (reference sequence). Between the trimmed V and J ends, which lost 7 bases and 3 bases, there was a span of 16 bases. Each CDR3 protein gets one entry after TCRdb re-called the RT-PCR reads with MiXCR. Among some 2,600 distinct CDR3 sequences listed, about 7.5% were seen once. This clonotype originated in a human donor who was either an allogeneic HSCT recipient or a stem cell or donor lymphocyte infusion donor (not recorded which). It is not recorded whose cells these are; they may come from a transplant donor. The sample taken for sequencing was blood, either unsorted or a sorted T cell fraction (not recorded which). The chain employs TRBV20-1 and TRBJ2-7; possible D gene TRBD1, 6 bases. As DNA, the CDR3 is TGCAGTGGGCAGGGGCGGGCAAACTACGAGCAGTACTTC. Its translation: CSGQGRANYEQYF.